A single sample is the source of the 5 T cell receptor beta chains below, sequenced in a study of shared clonotypes between healthy human individuals. Assay: immunoSEQ multiplex PCR; the TCRdb copy retains only in-frame clones and omits some. The table records around 1.1 million clones, 70% to 85% of them present only once. Sequenced material: memory CD4+ T cells from PBMCs. Specified subset: CD45RA-negative fraction. These receptors came from a young man in good health. Some clones in this sample may be carry-over from other donors' samples.

The V gene is TRBV7-9, the J gene TRBJ2-7, with a weak D call TRBD1 (6 bases). Germline V gives CDR1 SEHNR, CDR2 FQNEAQ (reference sequence). V dropped 2 bases and J dropped 7 bases, with 9 bases sitting between them. This CDR3 is built from 12 residues. CDR3 region: CASSLSRGEQYF. CDR3 bases: TGTGCCAGCAGCTTATCCAGGGGTGAGCAGTACTTC. The full variable domain, in which reference TRBV7-9 and TRBJ2-7 provide the parts outside the CDR3, is DTGVSQNPRHKITKRGQNVTFRCDPISEHNRLYWYRQTLGQGPEFLTYFQNEAQLEKSRLLSDRFSAERPKGSFSTLEIQRTEQGDSAMYLCASSLSRGEQYFGPGTRLTVT.

Note on this clone: The same CDR3 can be traced to other DNA sequences in this sample. The chain has TRBV4-3 and TRBJ2-7, with D perhaps TRBD2 (6 bases). The V end was cut by 3 bases, the J end by 5 bases, with 14 bases between. Germline V lookup: CDR1 LGHNA, CDR2 YSLEER. This CDR3 is 14 amino acids long. In DNA, the CDR3 is TGCGCCAGCAGCCAGGGGCTAGCGACTCACGAGCAGTACTTC. Residues: CASSQGLATHEQYF.

This rearrangement joins TRBV7-9 to TRBJ2-1; TRBD2 matches 14 bases. The CDR3 has 16 residues. With 7 bases clipped from V and 9 bases from J, the junction kept 11 bases outside the gene matches. Germline values: CDR1 SEHNR, CDR2 FQNEAQ (reference sequence). The CDR3 spells CASNPSGTSGSAEQFF. The CDR3 DNA reads as TGTGCCAGCAACCCATCGGGGACTAGCGGGAGTGCTGAGCAGTTCTTC.

CDR3 in amino acids: CASSALGAPNEGYTF. CDR3 coding DNA: TGTGCCAGCAGTGCCCTGGGGGCCCCTAATGAAGGCTACACCTTC. This chain connects TRBV2 to TRBJ1-2, with a possible D match to TRBD1 (6 bases). Looked up from germline, CDR1 is SNHLY and CDR2 is FYNNEI. The CDR3 loop spans 15 amino acids. The ends were cut back, 4 bases at V and 8 bases at J, with 20 bases in the middle.

The chain employs TRBV18 and TRBJ2-7, with D perhaps matching TRBD2 (7 bases). CDR3 length: 14 amino acids. Germline values: CDR1 KGHSH, CDR2 LQKENI. V was cut by 6 bases and J by 0 bases, with 12 bases left in between. CDR3: CASSTGGGSYEQYF. In DNA form, the CDR3 reads TGTGCCAGCTCCACGGGGGGCGGCTCCTACGAGCAGTACTTC.